The T cell receptor beta chain under discussion was sequenced for a study of tumor-infiltrating lymphocytes in primary liver carcinoma. Study overall: Those enrolled were patients of both sexes, who were aged 30 to 69 years.

A primer matching the constant region was used to make TCR beta cDNA from around 550 ng of total RNA. Libraries of TCR beta came from three nested multiplex PCR rounds with slightly modified ARM-PCR. Rounds one and two of PCR, each of roughly 10 cycles, were primed with TRBV1-TRBV30 forward primers and a C-beta reverse primer. Using its own MiXCR run on the multiplex PCR reads, TCRdb lists one record per CDR3 protein. The data show fewer than 150,000 distinct CDR3 sequences, with 60% to 70% seen just once and 7% to 10% held by the top ten. Co-extraction yielded RNA and DNA from around 18-30 mg of unsorted bulk tissue. Trimming shortened V by 6 bases and J by 3 bases, and 18 bases separated the two germline ends. The CDR3 is made up of 15 amino acids. From germline, CDR1 is MDHEN and CDR2 SYDVKM.

The V and J genes are TRBV28 and TRBJ2-7; a weak D match, TRBD1 (6 bases). The receptor's source is an older woman with primary liver carcinoma and hepatitis B virus infection. Specimen: liver tumor tissue from sampling region 1. Subset: tumor region T1, superior pole. The CDR3, as DNA: TGTGCCAGCAGACCATTACAGGGCCGGGACTACGAGCAGTACTTC. Its translation is CASRPLQGRDYEQYF.